This T cell receptor beta chain was identified in a study of regulatory T cells in long-lasting Graves disease. About the research overall: Graves' patients diagnosed newly had used antithyroid drugs under 3 months.

This clonotype came up many times. Its antigen is undetermined. Notes on the study in general: Among the persistent patients, about 3,000 public clonotypes were shared, more than the 950 to 1,000 shared among new patients.

This sample's time point: newly diagnosed GD, antithyroid drugs for less than 3 months. Following extraction of RNA from PBMCs, that RNA was used to make the TCR library. Unmatched junction bases numbered 12, after V lost 3 bases and J lost 5 bases. The CDR3 is 15 residues long. From germline, CDR1 is GTSNPN and CDR2 SVGIG (reference sequence). Arm-PCR of CDR3 regions and iRepertoire HTBI primers were the basis on which TCR beta libraries were built. TCRdb fed the multiplex PCR reads into MiXCR, producing one record per CDR3 protein. The repertoire holds fewer than 400,000 distinct CDR3 sequences, with over 15% as singletons.

The sample consisted of peripheral blood mononuclear cells (PBMCs), taken at new diagnosis, from a patient treated with antithyroid drugs. The receptor's source is a female donor with Graves disease. The chain carries TRBV30 and TRBJ2-7, with 8 bases fitting TRBD2. The DNA for the CDR3 is TGTGCCTGGAGCAGATACGGCGGGAGGTCCCACGAGCAGTACTTC. Residues: CAWSRYGGRSHEQYF.